This T cell receptor beta chain was identified in a study of cytomegalovirus exposure and HLA in healthy donors (dated by TCRdb to 2016 to 2017). Describing the broader study: In an earlier analysis of about 560 of the donors, 250 to 300 Gb of sequence data and 90 million to 120 million unique TCR beta sequences from about 179 million T cells were reported. High-throughput TCR immunosequencing, statistical association of individual TCRs with disease status, and machine learning were combined to predict cytomegalovirus infection status. In a later analysis, previously published TCR beta repertoires from some 640 donors were re-analyzed and high-resolution HLA genotyping was added so that TCR occurrence patterns could be studied. Roughly 5 DR-DQ haplotypes were handled as single units for association and clustering, since linkage in the cohort was strong. The later analysis used no new phenotypic data to find candidate immune exposures, relying instead on TCR beta sequences and their occurrence across donors. Among some 400 genotyped donors of the cohort, an average of approximately 240,000 unique TCR beta nucleotide sequences was sequenced per donor, of which about 18% were non-productive. All discovery cohort repertoires had been generated using a single sequencing platform. Alongside the repertoire data, information on donor age, sex, ethnicity and CMV serostatus was compiled. Among the roughly 410 genotyped donors, about 83% belonged to the genetic ancestry cluster associated with self-reported Caucasian donors. The study aimed to test whether cataloging public T cell receptors could reveal signatures of past pathogen exposure. HLA typing covered class I and class II loci at four-digit resolution. Typing coverage differed by locus: A, B, C, DRB1 and DQB1 were typed in roughly 620-640 donors, DQA1 in about 560, DPA1 in 600 to 610, and DPB1 in 400 to 490. The study used immunosequencing to profile the T cell repertoires of approximately 640 subjects and linked those repertoires to cytomegalovirus serostatus. Genome-wide SNP genotypes for about 55% of the roughly 670 donors were used in a later genetic analysis, which treated that subset as a discovery cohort. Along with the approximately 600-subject first cohort, a separate validation cohort of around 120 different subjects was used. An early release covering 550 to 700 HLA-typed donors comprised roughly 300 gigabases of sequencing data and some 79 million unique TCR sequences. An earlier analysis of about 600 of the donors used high-throughput TCR beta sequencing to judge whether each TCR beta V gene segment behaved as functional or pseudogenic.

Libraries were constructed by the immunoSEQ multiplex PCR assay. For the multiplex PCR, a mixture combining 60 forward primers for TCR Vbeta segments and 13 reverse primers for TCR Jbeta segments was used. The CDR3 region of rearranged TCR beta genes was amplified from genomic DNA with a multiplex PCR assay. The amplified TCR beta libraries were sequenced on the Illumina HiSeq System as 87-base-pair reads. The study's processing was this. In a later analysis, tens of millions of unique TCR beta chains were counted across the 690 or so repertoires, and around 11 million of these chains were shared by at least two donors. A nearest-neighbor algorithm error-corrected the raw reads and collapsed the reads into unique sequences, merging closely related sequences to remove PCR and sequencing errors. V, D and J gene segments were assigned by aligning CDR3 sequences to IMGT reference sequences. For a sequence to be retained, a match of at least six nucleotides was required to both a V gene segment and a J gene segment. A rearrangement counted as productive if the CDR3 had no stop codons and remained in frame with V and J, and every other rearrangement counted as non-productive. Following IMGT convention, CDR3 was defined as the stretch from the second conserved V-encoded cysteine to the conserved J-encoded phenylalanine. The earlier analysis of about 530 of the donors excluded any sequence lacking an unambiguous match to a single V gene segment. An earlier analysis of 587 of the donors called V segments functional above 56.7% productive rearrangements and segregating when the between-donor standard deviation exceeded 5%. A statistical classification framework was built to diagnose cytomegalovirus status from the catalog of TCR beta chain sequences. V and J gene assignment, in a later analysis, came from comparing TCR nucleotide sequences with IMGT/GENE-DB human TR gene sequences. A later analysis assigned CDR3 sequences and most-parsimonious VDJ recombination scenarios with the TCRdist pipeline. In a later analysis, each TCR beta chain was defined by its CDR3 amino acid sequence together with its V-gene family, and reads lacking a unique V-gene family were excluded. To address suspected cross-contamination and a sequencing artifact, a later analysis removed roughly 580 highly shared, low-generation-probability nucleotide sequences. In a later analysis, a clonal expansion index was calculated for each public chain from normalized within-repertoire ranks of inferred template counts. Generation probabilities in a later analysis came from a VDJ recombination model fitted to out-of-frame rearrangements, and those results were checked against IGoR. In a later analysis, hypergeometric tests were used to score TCR-TCR, TCR-HLA and TCR-CMV co-occurrence, with a repertoire-size bias correction applied to TCR pairs. A later analysis estimated false discovery rates by permuting HLA or CMV assignments 20 times. In a later analysis, co-occurring TCRs were grouped with DBSCAN, and TCRdist sequence similarity was added when clustering was performed within HLA-allele-positive subsets. Co-occurrence clustering excluded repertoires with fewer than 30,000 or more than 120,000 public chains, plus five with anomalous nucleotide sharing. TCRdb stores this immuneACCESS table with in-frame sequences only. Part of the clones is absent; in the studies checked, under half of the shortfall reflects unresolved V genes, and no reason is known for the rest. Clone size and the V and J calls come from that table; the DNA yielded D and trimming. The sample table shows 120,000 or so clones, and about four fifths are seen once. The ten largest clones capture about 10% of the sample.

In total, just over 650 healthy bone marrow donors made up the cohort. All cohort members were sampled while nominally healthy, although unrecorded immune exposures were likely present. The donor tested CMV seropositive, placing the donor among the approximately 290 seropositive members of the cohort. A peripheral blood sample was collected from each donor, and TCR beta sequencing was performed on peripheral blood mononuclear cells. The Qiagen DNeasy Blood Extraction Kit was used to extract genomic DNA from the blood cell samples. The CDR3 contains 14 residues, cysteine and phenylalanine counted. Solely the CDR3 DNA is kept, with 42 bases framed from the first base. Via the germline V gene, CDR1 is SGDLS and CDR2 YYNGEE. V has 3 bases trimmed and J has 5 bases trimmed; junction bases matching no gene number 4. Concerning this clone itself: Its antigen is not yet known. The record has no base qualities; no much larger clone is one base away.

General study outcomes and caveats: Sequencing depth was assumed to be roughly uniform across donors in the presence/absence analyses, though that assumption may not hold. In a later analysis, TCR association rates were found to vary across HLA loci, with the most associated TCRs seen for DRB1 alleles and the fewest for HLA-C alleles. Most TCR sequences were seen in very few donors, while some public TCRs were found in many individuals. Some IMGT-functional V segments, including TRBV6-2 and TRBV6-3, could not be told apart with the 87-base-pair reads, so those segments were excluded. The classifier was reported to diagnose cytomegalovirus status with high specificity and sensitivity in both the original and validation cohorts. The authors suggested that the approach could potentially be generalized to other disease states and immunological phenotypes. Because some donors lacked HLA typing at each locus, the association tests relied only on the typed subset. V-gene and J-gene trimming of TCR beta chains was associated with a missense DCLRE1C variant in a later genetic analysis, and the association was replicated in an independent cohort. Compared with the roughly 670-donor mean, donors in an Asian-associated ancestry cluster had fewer N-insertions in productive TCRs, according to a later genetic analysis. Linkage disequilibrium might explain the correlated functional status among segregating V segments, but an unknown experimental factor could not be ruled out. A cluster of highly shared sequence variants was judged likely to represent a technical artifact of the sequencing pipeline. A total of about 180 TCR beta chains were listed by the study as associated with cytomegalovirus. Several of the top co-occurrence clusters appeared to be linked to parvovirus B19, influenza, CMV and Epstein-Barr virus, according to a later analysis. A further reported finding was that TCR beta sequences accurately predicted the HLA-A and HLA-B alleles for most subjects in the first cohort. In a later analysis, 16,951 TCR beta sequences were associated with specific HLA alleles at a false discovery rate of 0.05. Three of the identified cytomegalovirus-associated TCR beta chains were confirmed in vitro to be specific for cytomegalovirus antigens. Strong co-occurrence of HLA alleles, especially DR and DQ, made assigning TCR associations to individual alleles difficult. In a later analysis, HLA-associated TCR beta chains were found to be more clonally expanded and to have lower generation probabilities than equally common non-associated chains. Most CMV-associated TCR beta chains appeared to be HLA-restricted in a later analysis, and the HLA associations seemed to be driven largely by CMV exposure. In an earlier analysis of 500 to 650 of the donors, most TCR beta V segments appeared in productive rearrangements about 87% or about 30% of the time, broadly matching IMGT annotations. The earlier analysis of fewer than 750 of the donors excluded roughly 17 rarely observed V segments, including chromosome 9 orphons, because counts were too low. The cohort was sequenced for TCR beta chains only, and without alpha or paired-chain data the features that could be detected were limited. The only immune exposure information available for the cohort was CMV serostatus.

The receptor was derived from a male donor in good health and CMV-seropositive. Recombination connected TRBV9 to TRBJ2-1, with 8 bases in between that match TRBD2. The sample was PBMCs. The CDR3 region has the sequence CASSALAGHNEQFF. DNA sequence: TGTGCCAGCAGCGCTTTAGCGGGGCACAATGAGCAGTTCTTC.